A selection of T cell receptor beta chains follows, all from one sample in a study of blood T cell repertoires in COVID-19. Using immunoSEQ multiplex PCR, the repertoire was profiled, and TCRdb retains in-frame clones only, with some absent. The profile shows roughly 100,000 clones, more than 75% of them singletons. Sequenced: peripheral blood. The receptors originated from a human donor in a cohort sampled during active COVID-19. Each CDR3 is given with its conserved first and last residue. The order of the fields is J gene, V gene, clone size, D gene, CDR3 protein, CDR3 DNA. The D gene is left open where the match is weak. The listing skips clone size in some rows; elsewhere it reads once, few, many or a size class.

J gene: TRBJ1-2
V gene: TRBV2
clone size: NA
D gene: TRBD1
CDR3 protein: CASSVGQSYGYTF
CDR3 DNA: TGTGCCAGCAGTGTGGGACAGAGCTATGGCTACACCTTC

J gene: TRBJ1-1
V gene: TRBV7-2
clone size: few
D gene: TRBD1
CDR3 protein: CASSLGTVEAFF
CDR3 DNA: TGTGCCAGCAGCCTAGGGACAGTTGAAGCTTTCTTT

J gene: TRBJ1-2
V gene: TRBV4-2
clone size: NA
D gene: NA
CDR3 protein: CASSQDLRTSYGYTF
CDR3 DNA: TGTGCCAGCAGCCAAGATCTGAGGACATCTTATGGCTACACCTTC

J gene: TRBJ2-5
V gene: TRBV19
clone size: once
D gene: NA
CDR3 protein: CASSMGPRTQETQYF
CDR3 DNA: TGTGCCAGTAGTATGGGCCCCAGGACTCAAGAGACCCAGTACTTC

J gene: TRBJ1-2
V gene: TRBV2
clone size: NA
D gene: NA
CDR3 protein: CASGQGRVLRGYTF
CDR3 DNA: TGTGCCAGCGGGCAGGGCAGGGTCCTACGTGGCTACACCTTC

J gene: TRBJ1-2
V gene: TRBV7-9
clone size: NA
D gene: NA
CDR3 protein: CASEGDTVYGYTF
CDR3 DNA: TGTGCCAGCGAGGGTGATACAGTCTATGGCTACACCTTC

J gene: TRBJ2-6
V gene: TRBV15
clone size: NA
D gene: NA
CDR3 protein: CATSRDRRAGANVLTF
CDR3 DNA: TGTGCCACCAGCAGAGATAGGAGGGCGGGGGCCAACGTCCTGACTTTC

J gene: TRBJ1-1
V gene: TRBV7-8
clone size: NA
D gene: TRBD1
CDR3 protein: CASSMDRVNTEAFF
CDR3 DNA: TGTGCCAGCAGCATGGACAGGGTAAACACTGAAGCTTTCTTT

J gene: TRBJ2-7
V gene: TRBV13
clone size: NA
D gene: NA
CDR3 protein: CASSLVAGPYEQYF
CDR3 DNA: TGTGCCAGCAGCTTGGTCGCAGGGCCCTACGAGCAGTACTTC

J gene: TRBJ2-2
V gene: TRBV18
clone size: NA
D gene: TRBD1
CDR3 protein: CASSRQQGDGELFF
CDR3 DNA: TGTGCCAGCTCACGACAACAGGGGGACGGGGAGCTGTTTTTT

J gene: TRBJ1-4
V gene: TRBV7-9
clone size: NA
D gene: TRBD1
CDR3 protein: CASSLALEGTGGKLFF
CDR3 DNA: TGTGCCAGCAGCTTAGCGCTGGAGGGGACAGGAGGGAAACTGTTTTTT

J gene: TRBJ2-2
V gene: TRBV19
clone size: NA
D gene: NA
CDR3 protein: CASRQGWTGELFF
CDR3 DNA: TGTGCCAGTAGGCAGGGATGGACCGGGGAGCTGTTTTTT

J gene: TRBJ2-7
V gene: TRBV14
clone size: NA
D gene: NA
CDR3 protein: CASSPVGLSYEQYF
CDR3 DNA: TGTGCCAGCAGCCCGGTCGGACTCTCCTACGAGCAGTACTTC

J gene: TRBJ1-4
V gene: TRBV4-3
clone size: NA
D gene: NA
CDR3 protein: CASSQEGRWGHLFF
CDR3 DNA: TGCGCCAGCAGCCAAGAAGGTCGCTGGGGACATCTGTTTTTT

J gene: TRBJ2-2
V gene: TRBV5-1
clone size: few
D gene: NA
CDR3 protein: CASSLAPGGRGARSTGELFF
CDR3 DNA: TGCGCCAGCAGCTTGGCCCCCGGTGGCAGGGGTGCTCGAAGCACCGGGGAGCTGTTTTTT

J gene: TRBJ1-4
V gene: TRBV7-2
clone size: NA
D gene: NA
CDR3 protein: CASSPRPDSSEKLFF
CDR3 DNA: TGTGCCAGCAGCCCCCGCCCGGACAGTTCAGAAAAACTGTTTTTT

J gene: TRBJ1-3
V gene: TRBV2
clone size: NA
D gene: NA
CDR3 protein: CASHARGLGNTIYF
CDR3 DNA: TGTGCCTCACACGCAAGGGGTCTCGGAAACACCATATATTTT

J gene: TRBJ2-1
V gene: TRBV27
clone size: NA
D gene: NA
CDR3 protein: CASTPPGRLKNEQFF
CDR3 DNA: TGTGCCAGCACCCCCCCTGGGAGACTAAAGAATGAGCAGTTCTTC

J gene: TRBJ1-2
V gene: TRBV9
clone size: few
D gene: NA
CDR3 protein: CASSPRSGVNYGYTF
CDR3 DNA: TGTGCCAGCAGCCCCAGGTCGGGGGTTAACTATGGCTACACCTTC

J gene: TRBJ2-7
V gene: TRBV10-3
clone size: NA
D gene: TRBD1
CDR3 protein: CAISSQPGQGTYEQYF
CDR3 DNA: TGTGCCATCAGTTCCCAACCGGGACAGGGTACCTACGAGCAGTACTTC

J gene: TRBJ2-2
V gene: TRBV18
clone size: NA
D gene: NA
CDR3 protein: CASSPPNRAVGELFF
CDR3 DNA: TGTGCCAGCTCACCACCGAACAGGGCAGTGGGGGAGCTGTTTTTT

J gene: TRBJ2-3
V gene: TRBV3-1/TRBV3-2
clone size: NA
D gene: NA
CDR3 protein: CASSPFAGATDTQYF
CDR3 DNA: TGTGCCAGCAGCCCTTTTGCGGGGGCCACAGATACGCAGTATTTT

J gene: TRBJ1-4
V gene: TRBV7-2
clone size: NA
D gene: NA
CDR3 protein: CASSLEREKLFF
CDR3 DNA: TGTGCCAGCAGCTTAGAGCGCGAAAAACTGTTTTTT

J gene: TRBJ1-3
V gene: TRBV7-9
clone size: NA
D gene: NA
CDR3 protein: CASSLAWATGNTIYF
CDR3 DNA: TGTGCCAGCAGCTTAGCGTGGGCAACTGGAAACACCATATATTTT

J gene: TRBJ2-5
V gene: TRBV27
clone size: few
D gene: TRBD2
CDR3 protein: CASSSRRTSGGAGETQYF
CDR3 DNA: TGTGCCAGCAGTTCCAGACGGACTAGCGGGGGGGCTGGGGAGACCCAGTACTTC

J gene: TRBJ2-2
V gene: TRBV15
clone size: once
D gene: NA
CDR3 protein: CATSRDPGNTGELFF
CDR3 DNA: TGTGCCACCAGCAGAGATCCGGGGAACACCGGGGAGCTGTTTTTT

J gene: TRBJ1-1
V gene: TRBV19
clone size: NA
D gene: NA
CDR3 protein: CATGSAALNTEAFF
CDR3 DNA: TGTGCCACCGGATCGGCGGCTTTGAACACTGAAGCTTTCTTT

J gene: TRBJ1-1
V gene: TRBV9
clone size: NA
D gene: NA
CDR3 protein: CASSVAPDKNTEAFF
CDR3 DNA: TGTGCCAGCAGCGTAGCGCCGGACAAGAACACTGAAGCTTTCTTT

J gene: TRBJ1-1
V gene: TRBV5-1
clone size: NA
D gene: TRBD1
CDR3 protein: CASRRQGELNTEAFF
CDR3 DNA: TGCGCCAGCAGACGACAGGGCGAATTGAACACTGAAGCTTTCTTT

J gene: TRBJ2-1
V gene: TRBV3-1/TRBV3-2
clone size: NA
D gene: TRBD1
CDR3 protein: CASSPTGGQRNEQFF
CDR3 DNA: TGTGCCAGCAGCCCCACAGGGGGCCAGAGGAATGAGCAGTTCTTC

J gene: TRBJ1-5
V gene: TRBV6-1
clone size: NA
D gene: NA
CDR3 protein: CASSEGILSNQPQHF
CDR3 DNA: TGTGCCAGCAGTGAAGGTATTTTAAGCAATCAGCCCCAGCATTTT

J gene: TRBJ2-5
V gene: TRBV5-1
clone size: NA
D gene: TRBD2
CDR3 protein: CASSFAGGREQETQYF
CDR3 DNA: TGCGCCAGCAGCTTTGCGGGGGGAAGAGAGCAAGAGACCCAGTACTTC

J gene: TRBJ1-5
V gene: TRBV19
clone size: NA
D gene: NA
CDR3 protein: CASRGREGGIRNQPQHF
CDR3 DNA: TGTGCCAGTAGGGGCCGGGAGGGGGGCATACGCAATCAGCCCCAGCATTTT

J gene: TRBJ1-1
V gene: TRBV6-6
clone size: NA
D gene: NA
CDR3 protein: CASTKDRRGDTEAFF
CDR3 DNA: TGTGCCAGCACCAAAGACAGACGGGGGGACACTGAAGCTTTCTTT

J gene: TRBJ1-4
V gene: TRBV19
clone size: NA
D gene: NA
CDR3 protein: CASSIDEGGYNEKLFF
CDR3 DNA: TGTGCCAGTAGTATAGATGAGGGAGGGTATAATGAAAAACTGTTTTTT

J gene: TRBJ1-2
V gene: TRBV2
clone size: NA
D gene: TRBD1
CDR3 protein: CASSETGTGNYGYTF
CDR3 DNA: TGTGCCAGCAGTGAAACCGGGACAGGCAACTATGGCTACACCTTC

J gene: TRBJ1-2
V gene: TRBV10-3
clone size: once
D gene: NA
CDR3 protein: CAISETANYGYTF
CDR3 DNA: TGTGCCATCAGTGAAACAGCTAACTATGGCTACACCTTC

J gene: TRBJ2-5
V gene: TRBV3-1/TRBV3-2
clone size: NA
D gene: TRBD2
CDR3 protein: CASSPRAGGQGETQYF
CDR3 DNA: TGTGCCAGCAGCCCGCGAGCGGGGGGGCAGGGAGAGACCCAGTACTTC

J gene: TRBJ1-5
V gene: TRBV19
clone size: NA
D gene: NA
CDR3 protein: CASSLQGNQPQHF
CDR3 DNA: TGTGCCAGTAGTCTACAGGGTAATCAGCCCCAGCATTTT

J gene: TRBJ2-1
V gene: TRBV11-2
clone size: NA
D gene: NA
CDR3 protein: CASSFSGGPYNEQFF
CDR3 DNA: TGTGCCAGCAGCTTTTCCGGGGGGCCTTACAATGAGCAGTTCTTC

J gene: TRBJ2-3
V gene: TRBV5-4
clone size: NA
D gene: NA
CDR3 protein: CASSRVEGVDTQYF
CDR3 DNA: TGTGCCAGCAGCCGGGTTGAGGGGGTCGATACGCAGTATTTT

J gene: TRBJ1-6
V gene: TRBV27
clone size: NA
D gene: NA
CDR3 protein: CASRWGGSFGDSPLHF
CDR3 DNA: TGTGCCAGCAGGTGGGGCGGCTCGTTTGGGGATTCACCCCTCCACTTT

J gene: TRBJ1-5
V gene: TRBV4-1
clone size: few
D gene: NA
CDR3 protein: CASSQEAGKRNQPQHF
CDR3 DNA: TGCGCCAGCAGCCAAGAGGCGGGAAAGCGCAATCAGCCCCAGCATTTT

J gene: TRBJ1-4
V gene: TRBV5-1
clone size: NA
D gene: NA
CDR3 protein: CASSGGRVDEKLFF
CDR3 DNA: TGCGCCAGCAGCGGGGGGAGGGTGGATGAAAAACTGTTTTTT

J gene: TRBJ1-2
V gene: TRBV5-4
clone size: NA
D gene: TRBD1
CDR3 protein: CASSLVTGDYGYTF
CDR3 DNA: TGTGCCAGCAGCTTGGTCACAGGGGACTATGGCTACACCTTC

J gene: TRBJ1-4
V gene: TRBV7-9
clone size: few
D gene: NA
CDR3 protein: CASSFMQATNEKLFF
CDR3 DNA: TGTGCCAGCAGCTTTATGCAGGCAACTAATGAAAAACTGTTTTTT

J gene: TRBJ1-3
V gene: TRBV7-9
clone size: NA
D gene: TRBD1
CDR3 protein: CASSARLGQGGNTIYF
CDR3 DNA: TGTGCCAGCAGCGCCCGGCTTGGACAGGGGGGAAACACCATATATTTT

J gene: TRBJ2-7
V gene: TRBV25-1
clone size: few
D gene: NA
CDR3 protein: CASSESEGSSSEQYF
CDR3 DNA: TGTGCCAGCAGTGAATCAGAGGGATCCTCCTCCGAGCAGTACTTC

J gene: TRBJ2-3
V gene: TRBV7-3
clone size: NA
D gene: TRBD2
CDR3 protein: CASSRLGGSTDTQYF
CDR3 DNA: TGTGCCAGCAGTCGACTGGGGGGGTCCACAGATACGCAGTATTTT

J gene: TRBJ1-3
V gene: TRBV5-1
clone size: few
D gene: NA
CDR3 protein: CASSLYSGDSGNTIYF
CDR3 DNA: TGCGCCAGCAGCTTATATTCCGGAGACTCTGGAAACACCATATATTTT

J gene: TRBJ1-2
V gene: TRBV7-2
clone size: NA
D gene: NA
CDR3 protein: CASSLGIANYGYTF
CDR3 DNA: TGTGCCAGCAGCTTAGGAATAGCTAACTATGGCTACACCTTC

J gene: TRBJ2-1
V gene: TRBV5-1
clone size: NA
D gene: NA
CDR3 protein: CASSEDSYNEQFF
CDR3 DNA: TGCGCCAGCAGCGAGGACAGCTACAATGAGCAGTTCTTC

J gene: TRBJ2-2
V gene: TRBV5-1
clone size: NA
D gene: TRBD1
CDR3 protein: CASSPWDRNTGELFF
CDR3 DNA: TGCGCCAGCAGCCCCTGGGACAGGAACACCGGGGAGCTGTTTTTT

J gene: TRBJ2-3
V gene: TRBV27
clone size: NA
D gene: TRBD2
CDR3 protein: CASRRTSGGGTDTQYF
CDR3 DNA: TGTGCCAGCAGAAGGACTAGCGGGGGAGGCACAGATACGCAGTATTTT

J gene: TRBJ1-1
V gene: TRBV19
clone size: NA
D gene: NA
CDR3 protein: CASRQGPWTEAFF
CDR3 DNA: TGTGCCAGTAGGCAGGGCCCTTGGACTGAAGCTTTCTTT

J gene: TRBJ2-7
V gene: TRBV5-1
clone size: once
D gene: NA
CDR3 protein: CASSPGGGADEQYF
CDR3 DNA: TGCGCCAGCAGCCCTGGAGGGGGGGCCGACGAGCAGTACTTC

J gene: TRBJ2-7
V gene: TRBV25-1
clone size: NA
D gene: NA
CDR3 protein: CASSALGAGSYEQYF
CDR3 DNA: TGTGCCAGCAGTGCCCTTGGGGCAGGGTCCTACGAGCAGTACTTC

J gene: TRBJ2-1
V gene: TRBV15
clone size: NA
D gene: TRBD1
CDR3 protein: CATSREGTGDNEQFF
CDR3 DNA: TGTGCCACCAGCAGAGAAGGGACAGGGGACAATGAGCAGTTCTTC

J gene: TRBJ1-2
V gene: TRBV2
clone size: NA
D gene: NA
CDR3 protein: CASSLQPGGYTF
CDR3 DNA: TGTGCCAGCAGCCTGCAACCGGGGGGCTACACCTTC

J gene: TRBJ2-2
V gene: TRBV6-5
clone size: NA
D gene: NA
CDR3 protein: CASSYSSRTGELFF
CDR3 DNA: TGTGCCAGCAGTTACTCTAGTAGAACCGGGGAGCTGTTTTTT